There are a few counts of the clone carrying this T cell receptor beta chain. This specimen belongs to a study of blood T cell repertoires in COVID-19. Turning to the study itself: Samples of COVID-19 (acute and convalescent) were obtained from the United States, Italy and Spain. In each case, the material was cDNA or gDNA derived from T cells, B-cell-depleted T cells, or PBMCs.

V dropped 3 bases and J dropped 4; count of bases not matched to a gene: 10. The CDR3 is 16 residues long. The germline V gene encodes CDR1 SGDLS and CDR2 YYNGEE. How the authors handled the data: From reference gene primer amplification, estimates of nucleated cell counts were derived. Sequenced by immunoSEQ multiplex PCR; TCRdb stores in-frame clones only, minus some. That table is the source of V, J and clone size, and D and trimming were worked out from the DNA. The top ten hold roughly 56% of the sample, which has about 20,000 clones, 60% to 85% seen once. This TCR was recovered from a man older than 75 with acute or convalescent COVID-19. Sequenced sample: peripheral blood. V gene TRBV9 combines with J gene TRBJ2-5, with 9 bases aligning to TRBD2. For the CDR3, the DNA is TGTGCCAGCAGCGAGGCCGGGGTAGCGGGAGTAGAGACCCAGTACTTC. It specifies CASSEAGVAGVETQYF.